Listed below are T cell receptor beta chains from one sample, sequenced in a study of CD8 T cells in ankylosing spondylitis. TCRdb analysed the 5' RACE reads with MiXCR anew, one entry per CDR3 protein. This sample has approximately 92,000 distinct CDR3 sequences, with roughly 10% found just once. Sequenced input: blood, either unsorted or a sorted T cell fraction (not recorded which). The receptors originated from a male donor with ankylosing spondylitis or in good health (not recorded which). CDR3s include the opening cysteine and the closing phenylalanine or tryptophan. A D gene is named only where the DNA matches it firmly. The size of a clone is reported for some rows only, either as once, few or many, or as a class for expanded clones.

v_gene	j_gene	d_gene	abundance	CDR3nt	CDR3aa
TRBV27	TRBJ2-1	TRBD2	many	TGTGCCAGCACCGACGGGGGGTCCTACAATGAGCAGTTCTTC	CASTDGGSYNEQFF
TRBV14	TRBJ2-5	TRBD2	many	TGTGCCAGCAGCCCTTGGGGGAGGGCCGTGATAGAGACCCAGTACTTC	CASSPWGRAVIETQYF
TRBV6-4	TRBJ2-5	TRBD1	-	TGTGCCAGCAGAACAGGGGCGGCGGGCCAAGAGACCCAGTACTTC	CASRTGAAGQETQYF
TRBV5-1	TRBJ1-1	-	many	TGCGCCAGCAGCAGGTCAGGCCAGAACACTGAAGCTTTCTTT	CASSRSGQNTEAFF
TRBV7-2	TRBJ1-6	TRBD1	-	TGTGCCAGCAGCTTGGGGACAGGGGGCAGGCGATCACCCCTCCACTTT	CASSLGTGGRRSPLHF
TRBV27	TRBJ2-3	TRBD2	many	TGTGCCAGCAGGACAAGCGGGGGGGCAGATACGCAGTATTTT	CASRTSGGADTQYF
TRBV12-3/TRBV12-4	TRBJ2-6	-	many	TGTGCCAGCAGTCCTTCACAGGGACTCCCGGCCAACGTCCTGACTTTC	CASSPSQGLPANVLTF
TRBV2	TRBJ1-6	-	many	TGTGCCAGCAGGGGTGAGAATAATTCACCCCTCCACTTT	CASRGENNSPLHF
TRBV12-3/TRBV12-4	TRBJ1-6	-	many	TGTGCCAGCAGTTTAAAGTCAGGGGACGAATCACCCCTCCACTTT	CASSLKSGDESPLHF
TRBV7-9	TRBJ2-1	TRBD2	many	TGTGCCAGCAGTTTGGGACTAGCTTGGAATGAGCAGTTCTTC	CASSLGLAWNEQFF
TRBV7-9	TRBJ2-1	-	-	TGTGCCAGCAGCTCACCCTCCTCCTACAATGAGCAGTTCTTC	CASSSPSSYNEQFF
TRBV6-4	TRBJ2-7	-	many	TGTGCCAGCAGGGGAGGGGACAAGAGCTCCTACGAGCAGTACTTC	CASRGGDKSSYEQYF
TRBV28	TRBJ2-2	-	-	TGTGCCAGCAGTCCCCCCGGGTCTCACCTCACCGGGGAGCTGTTTTTT	CASSPPGSHLTGELFF
TRBV6-1	TRBJ2-7	TRBD1	many	TGTGCCAGCAGTGATACCCGACAGGGGGCACTTGAAGAGCAGTACTTC	CASSDTRQGALEEQYF
TRBV4-1	TRBJ2-7	TRBD1	few	TGCGCCAGCAGCCCACGGGACAGTACAACCTACGAGCAGTACTTC	CASSPRDSTTYEQYF
TRBV9	TRBJ2-3	-	many	TGTGCCAGCAGGGGCGGCTACACAGATACGCAGTATTTT	CASRGGYTDTQYF
TRBV29-1	TRBJ2-7	-	-	TGCAGCGTCCAGACCGCAACCTACGAGCAGTACTTC	CSVQTATYEQYF
TRBV20-1	TRBJ2-5	-	many	TGCAGTGCTAGAGATGGGTCCCAAGAGACCCAGTACTTC	CSARDGSQETQYF
TRBV14	TRBJ2-1	-	many	TGTGCCAGCAGCCAAGATCGGCGTGATGGGCATGAGCAGTTCTTC	CASSQDRRDGHEQFF
TRBV11-2	TRBJ2-2	-	once	TGTGCCAGCAGCCGAGAGAGGGTGGCCGGGGAGCTGTTTTTT	CASSRERVAGELFF
TRBV5-1	TRBJ1-2	TRBD1	many	TGCGCCAGCAGCGGAACAGGGGACCAGGTGGACTACACCTTC	CASSGTGDQVDYTF
TRBV29-1	TRBJ1-4	TRBD1	many	TGCAGCGTTGATGAGGGGGCGAACGAAAAACTGTTTTTT	CSVDEGANEKLFF
TRBV28	TRBJ2-7	TRBD1	many	TGTGCCAGCAGCCCCCACCGGGACAGGGCACCCTACGAGCAGTACTTC	CASSPHRDRAPYEQYF
TRBV7-7	TRBJ2-7	-	many	TGTGCTAGCAGCCCCAGGGCCGACGGATCCTACGAGCAGTACTTC	CASSPRADGSYEQYF
TRBV20-1	TRBJ2-3	-	many	TGCAGTGCTAGCGGGCTAGCCGACACAGATACGCAGTATTTT	CSASGLADTDTQYF
TRBV29-1	TRBJ2-6	-	-	TGCAGCGTCATTAGGTCTGGGGCCAACGTCCTGACTTTC	CSVIRSGANVLTF